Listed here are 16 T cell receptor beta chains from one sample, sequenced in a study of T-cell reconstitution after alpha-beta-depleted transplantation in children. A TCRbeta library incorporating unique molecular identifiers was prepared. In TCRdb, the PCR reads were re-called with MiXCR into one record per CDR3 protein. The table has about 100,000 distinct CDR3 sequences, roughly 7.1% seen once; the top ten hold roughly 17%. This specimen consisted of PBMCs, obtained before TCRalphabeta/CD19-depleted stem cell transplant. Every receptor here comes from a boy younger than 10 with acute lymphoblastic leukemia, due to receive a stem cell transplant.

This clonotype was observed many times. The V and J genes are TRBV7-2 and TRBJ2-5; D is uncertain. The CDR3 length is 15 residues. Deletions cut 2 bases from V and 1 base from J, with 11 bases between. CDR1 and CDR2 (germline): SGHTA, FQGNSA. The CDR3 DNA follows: TGTGCCAGCAGCTTATGGTCGCAGAGCCAAGAGACCCAGTACTTC. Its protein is CASSLWSQSQETQYF.

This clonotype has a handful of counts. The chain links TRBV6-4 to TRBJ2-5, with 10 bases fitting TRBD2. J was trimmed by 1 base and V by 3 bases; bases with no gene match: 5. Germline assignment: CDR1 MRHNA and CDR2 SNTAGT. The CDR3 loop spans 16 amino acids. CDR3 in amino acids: CASSEVASGGQETQYF. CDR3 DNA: TGTGCCAGCAGTGAAGTGGCTAGCGGGGGCCAAGAGACCCAGTACTTC.

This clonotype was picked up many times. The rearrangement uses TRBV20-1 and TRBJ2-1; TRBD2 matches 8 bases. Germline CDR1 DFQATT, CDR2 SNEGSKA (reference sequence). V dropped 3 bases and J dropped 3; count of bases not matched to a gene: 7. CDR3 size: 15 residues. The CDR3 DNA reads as TGCAGTGCTAGCCCAGCGGGGGATAACTACAATGAGCAGTTCTTC. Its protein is CSASPAGDNYNEQFF.

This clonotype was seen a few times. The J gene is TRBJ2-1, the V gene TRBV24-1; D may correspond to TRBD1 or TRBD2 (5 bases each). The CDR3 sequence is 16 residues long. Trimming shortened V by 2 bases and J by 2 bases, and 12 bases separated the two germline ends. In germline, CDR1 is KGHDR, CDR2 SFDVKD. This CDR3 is CATSDSGTGTYNEQFF. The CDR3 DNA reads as TGTGCCACCAGTGATTCGGGGACCGGCACCTACAATGAGCAGTTCTTC.

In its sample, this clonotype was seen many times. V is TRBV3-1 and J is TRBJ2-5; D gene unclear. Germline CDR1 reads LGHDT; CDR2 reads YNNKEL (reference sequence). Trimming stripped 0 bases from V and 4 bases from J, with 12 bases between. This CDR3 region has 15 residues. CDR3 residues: CASSQEPWGGETQYF. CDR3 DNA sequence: TGTGCCAGCAGCCAAGAGCCTTGGGGTGGAGAGACCCAGTACTTC.

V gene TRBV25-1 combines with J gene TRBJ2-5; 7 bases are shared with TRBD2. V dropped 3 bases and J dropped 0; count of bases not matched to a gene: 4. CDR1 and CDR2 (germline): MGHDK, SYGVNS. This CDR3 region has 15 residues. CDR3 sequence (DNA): TGTGCCAGCAGTGATCCAGCGGGGTACCAAGAGACCCAGTACTTC. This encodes CASSDPAGYQETQYF.

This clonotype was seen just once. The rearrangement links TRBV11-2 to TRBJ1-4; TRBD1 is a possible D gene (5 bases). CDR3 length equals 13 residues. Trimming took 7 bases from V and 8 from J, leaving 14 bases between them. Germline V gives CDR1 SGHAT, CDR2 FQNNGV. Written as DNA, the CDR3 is TGTGCCAGCACCGAAGCGGGGCGAGAAAAACTGTTTTTT. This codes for CASTEAGREKLFF.

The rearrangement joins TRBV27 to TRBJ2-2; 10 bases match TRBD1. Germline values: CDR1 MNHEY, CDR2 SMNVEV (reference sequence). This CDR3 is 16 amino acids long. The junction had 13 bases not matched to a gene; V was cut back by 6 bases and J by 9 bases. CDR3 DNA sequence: TGTGCCAGCAGCTTCTTAGCGACAGGGGGCAGGAGGGAGCTGTTTTTT. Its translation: CASSFLATGGRRELFF.

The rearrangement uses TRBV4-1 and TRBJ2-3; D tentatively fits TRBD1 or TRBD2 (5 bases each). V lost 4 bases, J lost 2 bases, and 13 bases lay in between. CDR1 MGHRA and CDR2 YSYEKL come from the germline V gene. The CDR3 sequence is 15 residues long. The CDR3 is CASSLGEGTTDTQYF. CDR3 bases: TGCGCCAGCAGCCTCGGTGAGGGGACCACAGATACGCAGTATTTT.

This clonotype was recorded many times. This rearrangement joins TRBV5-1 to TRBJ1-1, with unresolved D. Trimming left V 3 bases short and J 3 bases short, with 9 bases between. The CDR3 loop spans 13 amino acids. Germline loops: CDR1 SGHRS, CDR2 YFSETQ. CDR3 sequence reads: CASSWGGDTEAFF. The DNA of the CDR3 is TGCGCCAGCAGCTGGGGTGGCGACACTGAAGCTTTCTTT.

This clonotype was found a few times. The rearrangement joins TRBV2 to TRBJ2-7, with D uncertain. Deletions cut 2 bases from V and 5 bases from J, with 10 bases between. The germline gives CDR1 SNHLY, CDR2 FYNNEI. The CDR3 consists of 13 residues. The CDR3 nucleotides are TGTGCCAGCAGTGAAATGTCTCCCGACGAGCAGTACTTC. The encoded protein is CASSEMSPDEQYF.

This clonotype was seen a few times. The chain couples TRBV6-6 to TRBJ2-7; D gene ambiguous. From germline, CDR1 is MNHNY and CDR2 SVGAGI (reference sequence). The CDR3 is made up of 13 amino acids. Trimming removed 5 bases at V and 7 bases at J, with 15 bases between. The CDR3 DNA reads TGTGCCAGCAGTCTCGACCGGATGTGGGAGCAGTACTTC. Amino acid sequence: CASSLDRMWEQYF.

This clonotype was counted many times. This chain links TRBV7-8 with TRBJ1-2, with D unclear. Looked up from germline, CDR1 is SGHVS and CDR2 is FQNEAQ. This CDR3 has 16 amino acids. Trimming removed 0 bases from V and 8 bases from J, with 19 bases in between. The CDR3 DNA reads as TGTGCCAGCAGCTTAGCCCCGATGACATACGCGGAGGGCTACACCTTC. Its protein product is CASSLAPMTYAEGYTF.

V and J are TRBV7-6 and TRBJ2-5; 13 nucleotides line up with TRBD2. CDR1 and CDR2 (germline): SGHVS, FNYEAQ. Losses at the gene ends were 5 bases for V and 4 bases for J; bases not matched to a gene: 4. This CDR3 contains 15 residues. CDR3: CASSLTSGGLETQYF. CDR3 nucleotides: TGTGCCAGCAGCCTGACTAGCGGGGGGTTAGAGACCCAGTACTTC.

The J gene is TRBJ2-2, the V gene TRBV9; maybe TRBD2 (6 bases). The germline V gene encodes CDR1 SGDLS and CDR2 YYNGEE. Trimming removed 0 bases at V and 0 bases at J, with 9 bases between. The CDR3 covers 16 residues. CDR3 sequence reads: CASSVARLANTGELFF. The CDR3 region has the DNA TGTGCCAGCAGCGTAGCGAGACTAGCGAACACCGGGGAGCTGTTTTTT.

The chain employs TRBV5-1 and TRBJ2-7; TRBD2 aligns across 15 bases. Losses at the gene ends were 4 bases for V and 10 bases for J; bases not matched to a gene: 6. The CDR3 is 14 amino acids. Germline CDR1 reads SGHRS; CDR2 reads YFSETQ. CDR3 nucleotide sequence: TGCGCCAGCAGCCCCGGGACTAGCGGGGGGCCCCAGTACTTC. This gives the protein CASSPGTSGGPQYF. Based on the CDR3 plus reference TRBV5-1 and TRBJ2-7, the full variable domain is KAGVTQTPRYLIKTRGQQVTLSCSPISGHRSVSWYQQTPGQGLQFLFEYFSETQRNKGNFPGRFSGRQFSNSRSEMNVSTLELGDSALYLCASSPGTSGGPQYFGPGTRLTVT.